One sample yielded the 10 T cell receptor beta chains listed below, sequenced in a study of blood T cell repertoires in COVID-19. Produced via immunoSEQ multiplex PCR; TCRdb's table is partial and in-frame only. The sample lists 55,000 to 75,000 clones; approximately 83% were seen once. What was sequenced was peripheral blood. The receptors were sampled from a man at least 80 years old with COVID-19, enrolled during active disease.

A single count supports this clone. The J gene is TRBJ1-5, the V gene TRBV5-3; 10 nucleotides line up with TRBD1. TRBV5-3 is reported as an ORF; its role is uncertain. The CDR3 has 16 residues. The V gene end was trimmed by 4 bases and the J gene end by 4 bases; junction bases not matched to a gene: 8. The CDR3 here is CARSPPGTGENQPQHF. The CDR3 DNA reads TGTGCCAGAAGCCCACCTGGGACAGGGGAAAATCAGCCCCAGCATTTT.

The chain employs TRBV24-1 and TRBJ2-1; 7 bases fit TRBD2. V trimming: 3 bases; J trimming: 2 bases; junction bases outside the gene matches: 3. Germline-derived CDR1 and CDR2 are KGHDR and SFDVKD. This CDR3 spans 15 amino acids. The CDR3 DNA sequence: TGTGCCACCAGTGATCCGACTAGCCCCTACAATGAGCAGTTCTTC. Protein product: CATSDPTSPYNEQFF.

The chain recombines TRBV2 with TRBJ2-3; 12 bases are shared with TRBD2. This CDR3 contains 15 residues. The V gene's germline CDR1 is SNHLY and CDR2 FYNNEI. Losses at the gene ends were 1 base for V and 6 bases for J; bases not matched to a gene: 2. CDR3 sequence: CASSEGTSGVDTQYF. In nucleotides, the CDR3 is TGTGCCAGCAGTGAAGGGACTAGCGGGGTTGATACGCAGTATTTT.

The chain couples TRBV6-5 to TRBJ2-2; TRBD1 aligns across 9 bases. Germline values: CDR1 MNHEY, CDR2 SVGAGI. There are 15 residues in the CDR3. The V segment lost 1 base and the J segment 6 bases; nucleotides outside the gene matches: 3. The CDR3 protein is CASSYYTGGPGELFF. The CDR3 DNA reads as TGTGCCAGCAGTTACTATACAGGGGGCCCCGGGGAGCTGTTTTTT.

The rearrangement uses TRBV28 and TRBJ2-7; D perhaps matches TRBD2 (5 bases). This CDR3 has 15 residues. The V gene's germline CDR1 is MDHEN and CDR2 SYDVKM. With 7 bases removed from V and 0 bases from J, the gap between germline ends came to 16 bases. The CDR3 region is CASTPSGTSSYEQYF. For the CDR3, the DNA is TGTGCCAGCACCCCCTCAGGCACTAGCTCCTACGAGCAGTACTTC. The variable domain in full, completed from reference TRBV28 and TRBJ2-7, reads DVKVTQSSRYLVKRTGEKVFLECVQDMDHENMFWYRQDPGLGLRLIYFSYDVKMKEKGDIPEGYSVSREKKERFSLILESASTNQTSMYLCASTPSGTSSYEQYFGPGTRLTVT.

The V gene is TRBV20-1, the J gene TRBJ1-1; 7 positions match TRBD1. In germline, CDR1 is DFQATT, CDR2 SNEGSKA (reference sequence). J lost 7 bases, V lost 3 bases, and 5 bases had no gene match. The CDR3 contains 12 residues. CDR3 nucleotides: TGCAGTGCTAGTAATGGACAGGTTGAAGCTTTCTTT. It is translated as CSASNGQVEAFF.

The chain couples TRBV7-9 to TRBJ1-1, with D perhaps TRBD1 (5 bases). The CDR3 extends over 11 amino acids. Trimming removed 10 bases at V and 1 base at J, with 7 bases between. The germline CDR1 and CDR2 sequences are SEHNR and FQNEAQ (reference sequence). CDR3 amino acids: CAIGGNTEAFF. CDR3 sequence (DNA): TGTGCCATCGGGGGGAACACTGAAGCTTTCTTT.

CDR3 sequence: CASSQGKQAFF. DNA of the CDR3: TGTGCCAGCAGCCAGGGAAAACAAGCTTTCTTT. The V call is TRBV7-2, the J call TRBJ1-1; tentatively, D is TRBD1 (5 bases). The CDR3 consists of 11 residues. Trimming pared 5 bases from V and 9 bases from J, leaving 10 bases between. Germline V gene lookup returns CDR1 SGHTA and CDR2 FQGNSA.

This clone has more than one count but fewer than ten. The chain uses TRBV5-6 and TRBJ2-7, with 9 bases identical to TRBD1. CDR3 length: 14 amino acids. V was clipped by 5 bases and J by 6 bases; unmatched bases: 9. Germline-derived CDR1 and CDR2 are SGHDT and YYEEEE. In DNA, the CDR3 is TGTGCCAGCAGTGACCCGGGACAGGGTGGCGAGCAGTACGTC. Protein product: CASSDPGQGGEQYV.

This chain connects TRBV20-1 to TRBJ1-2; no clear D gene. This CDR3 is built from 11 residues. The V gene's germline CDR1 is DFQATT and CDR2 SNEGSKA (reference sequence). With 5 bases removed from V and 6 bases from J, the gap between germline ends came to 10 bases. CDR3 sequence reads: CSARPTDGYTF. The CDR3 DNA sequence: TGCAGTGCTCGCCCGACTGATGGCTACACCTTC.